The rows below give T cell receptor beta chains drawn from one sample of a study of T-cell memory formation after mild COVID-19. TCRdb re-derived calls from the 5' RACE reads in MiXCR, one entry per CDR3 protein. This table has almost 350,000 distinct CDR3 sequences, around a fifth appearing once. Sequenced input: PBMCs or a T cell subset sorted from them (not recorded which). Receptors were obtained from a man in his late teens or twenties who had mild COVID-19 (a few samples of this study predate the infection). Cell type and time point are not known. Both conserved end residues are part of each CDR3. D genes are given only for firm matches. Only part of the rows carry a size: once, few, many, or a class if the clone is expanded.

CDR3 protein	CDR3 DNA	V gene	J gene	D gene	clone size
CASSQEPPGQGKETQYF	TGCGCCAGCAGCCAAGAGCCTCCGGGACAGGGGAAAGAGACCCAGTACTTC	TRBV4-3	TRBJ2-5	TRBD1	-
CASSLLAASATGELFF	TGTGCCAGCAGCTTATTGGCAGCATCTGCGACCGGGGAGCTGTTTTTT	TRBV7-9	TRBJ2-2	-	few
CASSLAGRGYTF	TGTGCCAGCAGCTTAGCGGGAAGGGGCTACACCTTC	TRBV7-2	TRBJ1-2	-	-
CSALAGTGGQPQHF	TGCAGTGCTTTAGCCGGGACAGGGGGCCAGCCCCAGCATTTT	TRBV20-1	TRBJ1-5	TRBD1	few
CSARDLTYEQYF	TGCAGTGCTAGAGATTTGACCTACGAGCAGTACTTC	TRBV20-1	TRBJ2-7	-	few
CASRKRTDLSNQPQHF	TGTGCCAGCAGAAAACGGACAGACCTTAGCAATCAGCCCCAGCATTTT	TRBV6-2/TRBV6-3	TRBJ1-5	-	few
CASSIGGSYEQYF	TGTGCCAGTAGTATCGGGGGCTCCTACGAGCAGTACTTC	TRBV19	TRBJ2-7	-	few
CSVSGVAGELFF	TGCAGCGTTAGCGGAGTCGCCGGGGAGCTGTTTTTT	TRBV29-1	TRBJ2-2	-	few
CASSSTGVTGELFF	TGTGCCAGCAGTTCGACAGGGGTCACCGGGGAGCTGTTTTTT	TRBV6-6	TRBJ2-2	TRBD1	few
CSASVDRRYGYTF	TGCAGTGCTAGTGTGGACAGGCGCTATGGCTACACCTTC	TRBV20-1	TRBJ1-2	TRBD1	once
CASSLYPDRVNNEQFF	TGCGCCAGCAGCTTATACCCGGACAGGGTGAACAATGAGCAGTTCTTC	TRBV5-1	TRBJ2-1	TRBD1	many
CASSPVERGNTDTQYF	TGTGCCAGCTCACCCGTCGAGCGGGGCAACACAGATACGCAGTATTTT	TRBV18	TRBJ2-3	TRBD2	few
CASSQDAQNIQYF	TGTGCCAGCAGCCAAGACGCTCAAAACATTCAGTACTTC	TRBV14	TRBJ2-4	-	few
CASSRTGTWNEKLFF	TGTGCCAGCTCACGGACCGGGACATGGAATGAAAAACTGTTTTTT	TRBV18	TRBJ1-4	-	-
CASSYARVGAGELFF	TGTGCCAGCAGTTATGCCAGGGTAGGCGCCGGGGAGCTGTTTTTT	TRBV6-2/TRBV6-3	TRBJ2-2	-	few
CASSQAGTDYGYTF	TGCGCCAGCAGCCAAGCCGGGACAGACTATGGCTACACCTTC	TRBV4-1	TRBJ1-2	TRBD1	few
CSARDPLSGYGYTF	TGCAGTGCTAGAGATCCGTTGAGTGGCTATGGCTACACCTTC	TRBV20-1	TRBJ1-2	-	many
CASSAVPGQRNSGNTIYF	TGTGCCAGCAGTGCCGTCCCGGGACAGAGGAACTCTGGAAACACCATATATTTT	TRBV6-4	TRBJ1-3	TRBD1	-
CASSPLGRSEAFF	TGCGCCAGCAGCCCCTTGGGACGGAGTGAAGCTTTCTTT	TRBV5-1	TRBJ1-1	-	few
CASSLVPLVSTGELFF	TGTGCCAGCAGCTTAGTTCCCCTAGTAAGCACCGGGGAGCTGTTTTTT	TRBV7-2	TRBJ2-2	-	-
CSASDSQVADTKYF	TGCAGTGCCTCTGACTCCCAGGTGGCAGATACGAAGTATTTT	TRBV20-1	TRBJ2-3	-	-
CSVAQGSDTEAFF	TGCAGCGTTGCACAGGGGAGTGACACTGAAGCTTTCTTT	TRBV29-1	TRBJ1-1	TRBD1	once
CASSPRGRKTTHSNQPQHF	TGTGCCAGCAGCCCCCGAGGACGGAAAACTACCCATAGCAATCAGCCCCAGCATTTT	TRBV7-9	TRBJ1-5	-	few
CASSGHGTPGYHEQFF	TGTGCCAGCAGTGGACACGGGACCCCCGGATATCATGAGCAGTTCTTC	TRBV7-6	TRBJ2-1	-	-
CASSSGQGSGANVLTF	TGTGCTAGCAGCTCTGGACAGGGATCTGGGGCCAACGTCCTGACTTTC	TRBV7-7	TRBJ2-6	TRBD1	few
CSALDPSGGAVTDTQYF	TGCAGTGCGCTAGACCCGAGCGGGGGGGCCGTGACAGATACGCAGTATTTT	TRBV20-1	TRBJ2-3	TRBD2	-
CASRRRGKETQYF	TGTGCCAGCAGGCGACGGGGTAAAGAGACCCAGTACTTC	TRBV28	TRBJ2-5	-	-
CASSFLTGGLNTEAFF	TGTGCCAGCAGCTTTTTAACAGGGGGCCTGAACACTGAAGCTTTCTTT	TRBV7-8	TRBJ1-1	TRBD1	-
CASSPTSSGGRQETQYF	TGTGCCAGCAGCCCGACTTCTAGCGGGGGAAGACAAGAGACCCAGTACTTC	TRBV11-1	TRBJ2-5	TRBD2	few
CASSLRPSYPQTQYF	TGCGCCAGCAGCTTGAGACCCTCCTATCCCCAGACCCAGTACTTC	TRBV5-1	TRBJ2-5	-	many
CASSLKRVLTDTQYF	TGTGCCAGCAGCTTAAAACGGGTTCTCACAGATACGCAGTATTTT	TRBV7-8	TRBJ2-3	-	many